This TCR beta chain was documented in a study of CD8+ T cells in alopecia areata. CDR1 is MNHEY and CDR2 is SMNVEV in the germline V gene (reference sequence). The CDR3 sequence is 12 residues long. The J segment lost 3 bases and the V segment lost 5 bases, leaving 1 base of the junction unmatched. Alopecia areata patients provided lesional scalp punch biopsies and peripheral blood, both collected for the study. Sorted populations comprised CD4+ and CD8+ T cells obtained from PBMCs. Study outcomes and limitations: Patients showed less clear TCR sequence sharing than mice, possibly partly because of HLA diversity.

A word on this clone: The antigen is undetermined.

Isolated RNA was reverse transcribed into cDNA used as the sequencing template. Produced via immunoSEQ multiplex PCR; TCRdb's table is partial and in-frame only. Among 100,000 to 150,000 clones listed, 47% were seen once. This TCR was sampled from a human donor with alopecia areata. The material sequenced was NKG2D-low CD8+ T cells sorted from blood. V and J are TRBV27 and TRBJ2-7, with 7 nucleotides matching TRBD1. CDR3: CASSRQGYEQYF. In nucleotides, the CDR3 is TGTGCCAGCAGTCGACAGGGCTACGAGCAGTACTTC.